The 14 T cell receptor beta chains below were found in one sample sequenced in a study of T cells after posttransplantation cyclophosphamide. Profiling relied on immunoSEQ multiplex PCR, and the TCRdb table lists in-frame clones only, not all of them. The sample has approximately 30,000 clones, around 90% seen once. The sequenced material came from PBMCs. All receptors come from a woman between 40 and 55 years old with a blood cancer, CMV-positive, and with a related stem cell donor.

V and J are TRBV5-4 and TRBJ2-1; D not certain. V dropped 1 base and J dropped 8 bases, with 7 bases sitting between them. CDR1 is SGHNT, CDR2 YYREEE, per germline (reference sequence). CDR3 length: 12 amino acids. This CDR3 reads CASSLTVDEQFF. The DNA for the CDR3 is TGTGCCAGCAGCTTGACTGTGGATGAGCAGTTCTTC.

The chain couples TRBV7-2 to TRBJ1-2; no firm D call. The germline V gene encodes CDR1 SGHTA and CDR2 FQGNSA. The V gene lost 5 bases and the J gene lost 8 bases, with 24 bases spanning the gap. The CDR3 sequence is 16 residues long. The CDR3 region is CASSPTGWQAGKGYTF. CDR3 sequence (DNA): TGTGCCAGCAGCCCCACCGGATGGCAGGCGGGGAAAGGCTACACCTTC.

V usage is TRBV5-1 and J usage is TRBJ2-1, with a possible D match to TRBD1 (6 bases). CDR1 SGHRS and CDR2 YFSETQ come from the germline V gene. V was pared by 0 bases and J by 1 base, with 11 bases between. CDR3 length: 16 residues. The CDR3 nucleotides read TGCGCCAGCAGCTTGGTTGGGGGCTCGTCCTACAATGAGCAGTTCTTC. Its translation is CASSLVGGSSYNEQFF.

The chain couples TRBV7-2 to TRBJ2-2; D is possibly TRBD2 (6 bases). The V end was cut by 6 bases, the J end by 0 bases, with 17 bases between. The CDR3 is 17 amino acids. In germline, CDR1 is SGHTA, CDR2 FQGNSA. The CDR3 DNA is TGTGCCAGCAGACACATTTGGGGGGAGACGAACACCGGGGAGCTGTTTTTT. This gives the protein CASRHIWGETNTGELFF.

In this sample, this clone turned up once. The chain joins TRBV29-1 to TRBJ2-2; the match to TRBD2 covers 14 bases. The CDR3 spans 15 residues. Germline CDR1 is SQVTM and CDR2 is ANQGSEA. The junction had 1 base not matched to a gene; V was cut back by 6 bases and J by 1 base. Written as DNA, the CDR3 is TGCAGCGTCGGGACTAGCGGGGGGAACACCGGGGAGCTGTTTTTT. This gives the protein CSVGTSGGNTGELFF.

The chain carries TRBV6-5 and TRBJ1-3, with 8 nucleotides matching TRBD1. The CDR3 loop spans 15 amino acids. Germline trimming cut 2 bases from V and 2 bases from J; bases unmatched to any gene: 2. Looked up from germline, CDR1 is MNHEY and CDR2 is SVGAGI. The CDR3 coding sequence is TGTGCCAGCAGTTACCAGGGGGCGCCTGGAAACACCATATATTTT. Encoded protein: CASSYQGAPGNTIYF.

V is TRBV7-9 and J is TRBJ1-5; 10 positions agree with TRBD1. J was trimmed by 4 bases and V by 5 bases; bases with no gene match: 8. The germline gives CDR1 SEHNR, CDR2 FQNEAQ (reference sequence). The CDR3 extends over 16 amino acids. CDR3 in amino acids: CASSPSGQGVNQPQHF. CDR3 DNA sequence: TGTGCCAGCAGCCCATCCGGACAGGGGGTAAATCAGCCCCAGCATTTT.

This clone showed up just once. The CDR3 loop is CASSPTGVEQYF. DNA of the CDR3: TGTGCCAGTAGCCCCACAGGGGTTGAGCAGTACTTC. The V gene is TRBV19, the J gene TRBJ2-7; TRBD1 matches at 7 bases. This CDR3 spans 12 amino acids. Germline CDR1 LNHDA, CDR2 SQIVND (reference sequence). Losses at the gene ends were 6 bases for V and 7 bases for J; bases not matched to a gene: 6.

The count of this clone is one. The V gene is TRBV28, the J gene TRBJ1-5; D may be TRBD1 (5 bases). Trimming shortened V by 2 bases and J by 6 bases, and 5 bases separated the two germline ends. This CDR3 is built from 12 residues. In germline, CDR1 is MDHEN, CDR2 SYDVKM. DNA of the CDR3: TGTGCCAGCAGTTTAAGGGGTCAGCCCCAGCATTTT. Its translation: CASSLRGQPQHF.

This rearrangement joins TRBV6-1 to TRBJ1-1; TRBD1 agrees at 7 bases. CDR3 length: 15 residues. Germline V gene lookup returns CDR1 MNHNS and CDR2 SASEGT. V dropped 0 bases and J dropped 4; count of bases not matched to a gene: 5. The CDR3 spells CASSEAVTGFTEAFF. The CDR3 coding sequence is TGTGCCAGCAGTGAAGCGGTGACAGGGTTCACTGAAGCTTTCTTT.

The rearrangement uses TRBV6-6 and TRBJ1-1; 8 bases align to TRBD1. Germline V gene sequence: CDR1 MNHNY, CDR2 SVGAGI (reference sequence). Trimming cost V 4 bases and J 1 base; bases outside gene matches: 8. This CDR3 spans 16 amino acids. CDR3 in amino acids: CASSSLQGDSNTEAFF. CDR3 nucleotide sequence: TGTGCCAGCAGTTCTCTACAGGGGGACTCGAACACTGAAGCTTTCTTT.

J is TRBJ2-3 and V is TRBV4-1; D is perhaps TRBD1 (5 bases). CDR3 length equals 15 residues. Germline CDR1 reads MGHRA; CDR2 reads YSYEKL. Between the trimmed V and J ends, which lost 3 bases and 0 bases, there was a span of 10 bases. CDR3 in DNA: TGCGCCAGCAGCCATTGGACAACTAGCACAGATACGCAGTATTTT. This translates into CASSHWTTSTDTQYF.

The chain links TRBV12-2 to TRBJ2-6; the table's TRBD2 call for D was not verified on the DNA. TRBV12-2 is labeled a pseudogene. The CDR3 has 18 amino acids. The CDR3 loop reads CASRLPRGGSPGANVLTF. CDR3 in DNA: TGTGCAAGTCGCTTACCCCGGGGAGGGTCTCCTGGGGCCAACGTCCTGACTTTC.

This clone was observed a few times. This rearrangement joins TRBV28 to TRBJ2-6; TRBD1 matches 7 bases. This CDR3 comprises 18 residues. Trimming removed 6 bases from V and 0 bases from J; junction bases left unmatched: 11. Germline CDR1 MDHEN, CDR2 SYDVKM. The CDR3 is CASRFVGQQYSGANVLTF. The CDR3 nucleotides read TGTGCCAGCAGATTCGTGGGACAGCAATACTCTGGGGCCAACGTCCTGACTTTC.